These 27 T cell receptor beta chains originate from one sample sequenced in a study of regulatory T cells in long-lasting Graves disease. Time point noted: newly diagnosed GD, antithyroid drugs for less than 3 months. RNA from PBMCs was the source of the TCR library. According to the study, TCR beta libraries were built with iRepertoire HTBI primers and CDR3-region Arm-PCR. From the multiplex PCR reads, TCRdb called clonotypes with MiXCR, one entry per CDR3 protein. Of some 370,000 distinct CDR3 sequences in the sample, roughly 12% are singletons; the top ten hold approximately 19%. These data are also associated with another study on T cells in Graves' hyperthyroidism and ophthalmopathy.

The sequencing here drew on peripheral blood mononuclear cells (PBMCs), taken at new diagnosis, from a patient treated with antithyroid drugs. These receptors were obtained from a woman aged 18-30 years with Graves disease.

This clonotype showed up many times. J is TRBJ1-5 and V is TRBV27; D remains ambiguous. Between the trimmed V and J ends, which lost 4 bases and 0 bases, there was a span of 10 bases. Germline CDR1 reads MNHEY; CDR2 reads SMNVEV (reference sequence). The CDR3 runs 15 residues. DNA for the CDR3: TGTGCCAGCAGTTACGGGATCTATAGCAATCAGCCCCAGCATTTT. Its protein product is CASSYGIYSNQPQHF.

Remarks on this clonotype: This clone may be a read error of a much larger clone one base away. This sequence joins TRBV30 and TRBJ1-6; D gene uncertain. The CDR3 runs to 15 residues. Germline V gene data show CDR1 as GTSNPN and CDR2 as SVGIG (reference sequence). CDR3: CAWKVFSSYNPPLHF. The CDR3 DNA reads TGTGCCTGGAAAGTCTTTAGCTCCTATAATCCACCCCTCCACTTT.

This clonotype was found many times. CDR3 DNA sequence: TGTGCCAGCAGTGGGACAGGGAAAGCTAACTATGGCTACACCTTC. This codes for CASSGTGKANYGYTF. J is TRBJ1-2 and V is TRBV6-1; 8 bases are a match to TRBD1. CDR3 length: 15 residues. Germline CDR1 reads MNHNS; CDR2 reads SASEGT. With 4 bases clipped from V and 0 bases from J, the junction kept 4 bases outside the gene matches.

This clonotype was detected only a few times. This chain joins TRBV6-1 and TRBJ1-2; no definite D call. In germline, CDR1 is MNHNS, CDR2 SASEGT. The length of the CDR3 is 15 residues. With 7 bases removed from V and 3 bases from J, the gap between germline ends came to 18 bases. The chain's CDR3 is CASTTGRAGDYGYTF. The CDR3 bases are TGTGCCAGCACCACTGGTCGGGCGGGTGACTATGGCTACACCTTC.

CDR3 nucleotides: TGTGCTAGTGGCCATTGGTACAATGAGCAGTTCTTC. Translated, it gives CASGHWYNEQFF. V gene TRBV12-5 combines with J gene TRBJ2-1, with no clear D. The V end lost 6 bases, the J end lost 4 bases, and 7 bases lay between the germline ends. Germline V lookup: CDR1 LGHNT, CDR2 FRNRAP. This CDR3 is 12 amino acids long.

This clonotype has ten or more counts. The CDR3 nucleotides are TGTGCCAGCAGCTTAATTCCAGGGGCTGAAGCTTTCTTT. Translating gives CASSLIPGAEAFF. The chain recombines TRBV7-2 with TRBJ1-1, with a weak D call TRBD1 (6 bases). This CDR3 contains 13 residues. Germline assignment: CDR1 SGHTA and CDR2 FQGNSA. The V gene lost 2 bases and the J gene lost 6 bases, with 10 bases spanning the gap.

This clonotype was detected only a few times. Germline and junction disagree at one end, which may indicate a read error. V usage is TRBV5-1 and J usage is TRBJ2-2; D is perhaps TRBD2 (5 bases). Germline CDR1 and CDR2: SGHRS and YFSETQ. The CDR3 has 15 amino acids. In DNA, the CDR3 is TGTGCCAGCAGCTTAGCCGGGATAAACACCGGGGAGCTGTTTTTT. Residues: CASSLAGINTGELFF.

At least ten counts were recorded for this clonotype. The V gene is TRBV7-3, the J gene TRBJ1-1; a weak D match, TRBD1 (6 bases). Trimming took off 5 bases at V and 6 bases at J, with 13 bases between the two ends. The CDR3 totals 13 residues. In germline, CDR1 is SGHTA, CDR2 FQGTGA. CDR3 DNA: TGTGCCAGCAGCCGCACAGGGAGGGCTGAAGCTTTCTTT. Protein product: CASSRTGRAEAFF.

The V gene is TRBV7-6, the J gene TRBJ2-7; perhaps TRBD1 as D (5 bases). CDR3 length: 14 amino acids. Trimming cost V 1 base and J 6 bases, with 13 bases left between them. CDR1 is SGHVS, CDR2 FNYEAQ, per germline. The CDR3 loop reads CASSLEAQGGEQYF. The DNA for the CDR3 is TGTGCCAGCAGCTTAGAGGCTCAGGGTGGCGAGCAGTACTTC.

This clonotype was picked up many times. The CDR3 nucleotides read TGTGCCAGCAGCGTGAGGTTGACTGAAGCTTTCTTT. Its translation: CASSVRLTEAFF. The V gene is TRBV7-9, the J gene TRBJ1-1, with D hard to call. Trimming pared 5 bases from V and 5 bases from J, leaving 9 bases between. Germline assignment: CDR1 SEHNR and CDR2 FQNEAQ (reference sequence). This CDR3 spans 12 amino acids.

Only a few counts were recorded for this clonotype. This chain joins TRBV4-3 and TRBJ1-6; possible D gene TRBD1, 5 bases. The V gene lost 0 bases and the J gene lost 0 bases, with 12 bases spanning the gap. This CDR3 is 18 amino acids long. Germline lookup yields CDR1 LGHNA and CDR2 YSLEER. The CDR3 DNA reads as TGCGCCAGCAGCCAAGATCGAGGGGCTAGCTCCTATAATTCACCCCTCCACTTT. Protein sequence: CASSQDRGASSYNSPLHF.

The V gene is TRBV20-1, the J gene TRBJ1-2; 8 bases match TRBD1. Germline V gene data show CDR1 as DFQATT and CDR2 as SNEGSKA (reference sequence). The CDR3 extends over 14 amino acids. Trimming cost V 5 bases and J 3 bases; bases outside gene matches: 8. The CDR3 region is CSAPQDRADYGYTF. The CDR3 DNA reads as TGCAGTGCTCCCCAGGACAGGGCGGACTATGGCTACACCTTC.

This clonotype was picked up many times. The chain combines TRBV20-1 with TRBJ2-7, with a weak D call TRBD1 (5 bases). Germline CDR1 is DFQATT and CDR2 is SNEGSKA (reference sequence). The CDR3 extends over 12 amino acids. V shed 5 bases and J shed 3 bases, with 11 bases lying between them. The CDR3 spells CSAGHRGYEQYF. Here the CDR3 DNA reads TGCAGTGCTGGGCATAGGGGCTACGAGCAGTACTTC.

This clonotype showed up many times. This chain links TRBV5-6 with TRBJ1-2; D is undetermined. With 1 base removed from V and 3 bases from J, the gap between germline ends came to 7 bases. The CDR3 has 13 residues. Germline assignment: CDR1 SGHDT and CDR2 YYEEEE. The CDR3 DNA reads TGTGCCAGCAGCTTGTATCGGGACTATGGCTACACCTTC. Amino acid sequence: CASSLYRDYGYTF.

This clonotype was seen many times. The V call is TRBV13, the J call TRBJ2-1; 10 bases map to TRBD1. J was trimmed by 7 bases and V by 2 bases; bases with no gene match: 8. The CDR3 consists of 16 residues. Germline V gene sequence: CDR1 PRHDT, CDR2 FYEKMQ (reference sequence). CDR3 coding DNA: TGTGCCAGCAGCTTATGGGGGACAGGGGACCCTAATGAGCAGTTCTTC. This sequence encodes CASSLWGTGDPNEQFF.

This clonotype came up many times. This chain connects TRBV9 to TRBJ1-1; D is ambiguous. The V gene's germline CDR1 is SGDLS and CDR2 YYNGEE. The V and J ends lost 3 bases and 0 bases respectively, with 21 bases between them. This CDR3 has 18 amino acids. The CDR3 loop reads CASSARSMDVLMNTEAFF. The CDR3 DNA is TGTGCCAGCAGCGCCCGTAGCATGGACGTTCTCATGAACACTGAAGCTTTCTTT.

The chain has TRBV12-3 or TRBV12-4 and TRBJ2-1, with TRBD2 matching 8 bases. This CDR3 is 14 amino acids long. V lost 5 bases and J lost 0; bases outside the gene matches: 0. CDR3 residues: CASSGTSSYNEQFF. The CDR3 DNA is TGTGCCAGCAGTGGGACTAGCTCCTACAATGAGCAGTTCTTC.

The chain combines TRBV27 with TRBJ2-2; D perhaps matches TRBD2 (5 bases). The CDR3 loop spans 16 amino acids. CDR1 is MNHEY and CDR2 is SMNVEV in the germline V gene (reference sequence). V was cut by 6 bases and J by 1 base, with 15 bases left in between. This chain's CDR3 is CASSSAGDENTGELFF. The CDR3 DNA reads TGTGCCAGCAGCTCGGCCGGGGATGAGAACACCGGGGAGCTGTTTTTT.

This clonotype turned up a few times. This chain uses TRBV6-1 with TRBJ2-5; D perhaps matches TRBD1 (6 bases). CDR3 length: 16 residues. V lost 3 bases and J lost 5, with 19 bases in between. CDR1 is MNHNS, CDR2 SASEGT, per germline. CDR3 amino acids: CASSDSGSSTGETQYF. The CDR3 nucleotides read TGTGCCAGCAGTGACTCCGGGTCCTCAACAGGGGAGACCCAGTACTTC.

This clonotype was recorded many times. V usage is TRBV6-1 and J usage is TRBJ1-5, with D unclear. The germline V and J ends were trimmed by 5 bases and 6 bases, with 20 bases remaining between them. Germline CDR1 MNHNS, CDR2 SASEGT. The CDR3 sequence is 16 residues long. The CDR3 nucleotides read TGTGCCAGCAGTCTTACGGACGCAGGCTCGGGTCAGCCCCAGCATTTT. Encoded protein: CASSLTDAGSGQPQHF.

This clonotype appeared a few times. The rearrangement joins TRBV6-1 to TRBJ1-1; 9 positions match TRBD1. After removal of 6 bases from V and 6 bases from J, the junction contained 5 bases not matched to a gene. From germline, CDR1 is MNHNS and CDR2 SASEGT. This CDR3 comprises 13 residues. The CDR3 sequence: CASRRQGGAEAFF. The CDR3 nucleotides read TGTGCCAGCAGAAGACAGGGGGGCGCTGAAGCTTTCTTT.

In this sample, this clonotype turned up many times. The chain is built from TRBV6-1 and TRBJ1-5; 9 bases align to TRBD1. This CDR3 is 15 amino acids long. The V gene's germline CDR1 is MNHNS and CDR2 SASEGT. V gave up 5 bases and J gave up 6 bases; unmatched junction bases: 8. The CDR3 DNA reads as TGTGCCAGCAGTCAAACAGGGGGCGCGAGTCAGCCCCAGCATTTT. It encodes CASSQTGGASQPQHF.

This clonotype was seen many times. The chain has TRBV5-1 and TRBJ1-2; D gene ambiguous. V gave up 0 bases and J gave up 10 bases, with 10 bases separating them. The V gene's germline CDR1 is SGHRS and CDR2 YFSETQ. This CDR3 contains 12 residues. This CDR3 is CASSLDNSLYTF. The DNA for the CDR3 is TGCGCCAGCAGCTTGGATAATTCCCTCTACACCTTC. Full variable domain (missing parts from reference TRBV5-1 and TRBJ1-2): KAGVTQTPRYLIKTRGQQVTLSCSPISGHRSVSWYQQTPGQGLQFLFEYFSETQRNKGNFPGRFSGRQFSNSRSEMNVSTLELGDSALYLCASSLDNSLYTFGSGTRLTVV.

This clonotype has ten or more counts. This CDR3 reads CASSYGYETEAFF. In nucleotides, the CDR3 is TGTGCCAGCAGTTACGGTTATGAGACTGAAGCTTTCTTT. This rearrangement joins TRBV6-5 to TRBJ1-1; D not resolved. This CDR3 contains 13 residues. In germline, CDR1 is MNHEY, CDR2 SVGAGI. Between the trimmed V and J ends, which lost 2 bases and 5 bases, there was a span of 9 bases.

This clonotype was detected many times. The rearrangement joins TRBV30 to TRBJ2-7; possibly TRBD1 for D (5 bases). Germline V lookup: CDR1 GTSNPN, CDR2 SVGIG (reference sequence). The length of the CDR3 is 13 residues. The V gene lost 4 bases and the J gene lost 1 base, with 11 bases spanning the gap. The CDR3 spells CAWIQEPSYEQYF. The DNA of the CDR3 is TGTGCCTGGATACAGGAACCATCCTACGAGCAGTACTTC.

This clonotype was recorded at least ten times. The genes are TRBV7-9 and TRBJ2-1; no reliable D call. V was pared by 1 base and J by 3 bases, with 10 bases between. Germline values: CDR1 SEHNR, CDR2 FQNEAQ (reference sequence). The CDR3 is made up of 15 amino acids. The CDR3 here is CASSLGFGSYNEQFF. CDR3 DNA sequence: TGTGCCAGCAGCTTAGGGTTCGGCAGCTACAATGAGCAGTTCTTC.

This clonotype turned up a few times. The V and J genes are TRBV29-1 and TRBJ2-7, with TRBD2 identical over 10 bases. V lost 4 bases to trimming and J lost 2 bases; unmatched junction nucleotides: 8. CDR3 size: 15 residues. Germline V gene data show CDR1 as SQVTM and CDR2 as ANQGSEA. The CDR3 spells CSVAGLAVFTYEQYF. CDR3 bases: TGCAGCGTTGCCGGACTAGCGGTCTTTACCTACGAGCAGTACTTC.